Below, 6 T cell receptor beta chains from the same sample are listed, as sequenced in a study of T cell responses to AZD1222 COVID-19 vaccine (dated by TCRdb to the early 2020s). Library prep was done by the immunoSEQ multiplex PCR assay. TCRdb provides this immuneACCESS table in a form limited to in-frame rearrangements. Some clones are lacking; in checked studies, under half of them reflect an unresolved V gene, and why the rest are absent is not known. Within this sample are about 150,000 clones, with approximately 85% of them counted one time only. Clones ranked in the top ten supply approximately 5.6% of the sample. The sample's time point label, in plain terms: about 28 days (+/-7) after the second vaccine dose. This specimen's treatment or condition label, per the study, means: meningococcal conjugate vaccine given as trial control. The sequencing used peripheral blood, collected 28 days after the second dose of the MenACWY control vaccine. The receptors originated from an adult who received the MenACWY meningococcal vaccine as a control.

The chain carries TRBV6-2 or TRBV6-3 and TRBJ2-1; D unresolved. Germline V gene sequence: CDR1 MNHEY, CDR2 SVGEGT. This CDR3 contains 12 residues. Trimming left V 6 bases short and J 4 bases short, with 7 bases between. CDR3 amino acids: CASSRLYNEQFF. DNA of the CDR3: TGTGCCAGCAGCCGACTGTACAATGAGCAGTTCTTC.

The rearrangement links TRBV11-3 to TRBJ2-7; TRBD1 matches at 9 bases. Germline assignment: CDR1 SGHNT and CDR2 YENEEA. This CDR3 has 15 amino acids. The ends lost 3 bases at V and 6 bases at J; junction bases unmatched: 9. The CDR3 nucleotides are TGTGCCAGCAGCTTCTACAGGGGGCTGAGTACCGAGCAGTACTTC. It specifies CASSFYRGLSTEQYF.

The chain recombines TRBV4-3 with TRBJ1-6, with a weak D call TRBD1 (6 bases). V was trimmed by 3 bases and J by 6 bases, leaving 18 bases between them. The CDR3 extends over 17 amino acids. From germline, CDR1 is LGHNA and CDR2 YSLEER. In nucleotides, the CDR3 is TGCGCCAGCAGCCAGGTGCCTGGGGGACACTCTAATTCACCCCTCCACTTT. Residues: CASSQVPGGHSNSPLHF.

This clone has just one count. The chain carries TRBV6-1 and TRBJ1-5, with D unresolved. V shed 3 bases and J shed 7 bases, with 13 bases lying between them. The CDR3 length is 14 residues. CDR1 is MNHNS and CDR2 is SASEGT in the germline V gene. In DNA form, the CDR3 reads TGTGCCAGCAGTGATGGCTGGGCACAACAGCCCCAGCATTTT. Translation gives CASSDGWAQQPQHF.

There are a few counts of this clone. The gene calls are TRBV6-2 or TRBV6-3 and TRBJ1-5; D unresolved. Between the trimmed V and J ends, which lost 1 base and 0 bases, there was a span of 4 bases. The CDR3 consists of 14 residues. Germline V CDR1 and CDR2: MNHEY, SVGEGT. This CDR3 reads CASSYFGSNQPQHF. DNA for the CDR3: TGTGCCAGCAGTTACTTCGGTAGCAATCAGCCCCAGCATTTT.

The rearrangement joins TRBV7-2 to TRBJ1-5; maybe TRBD1 (6 bases). This CDR3 is 14 amino acids long. The V and J ends lost 1 base and 5 bases respectively, with 9 bases between them. Per germline, CDR1 SGHTA and CDR2 FQGNSA. CDR3 DNA: TGTGCCAGCAGCTTAGGAGGACAGTATCAGCCCCAGCATTTT. This codes for CASSLGGQYQPQHF.